The entry below gives a single TCR beta chain sequence along with its context. The CDR3 is made up of 15 amino acids. Germline-derived CDR1 and CDR2 are SGHDT and YYEEEE. V shed 4 bases and J shed 4 bases, with 12 bases lying between them. The sample originates from a study of blood T cell repertoires in COVID-19. Study in general: Spain, Italy and the United States supplied samples that represented acute and convalescent COVID-19. From T cells, B-cell-depleted T cells, or PBMCs came the material, which was cDNA or gDNA.

Authors' methods: Scientists estimated how many nucleated cells there were by amplifying reference gene primers. Some clones are missing from TCRdb's copy, which holds only in-frame ones; the method was immunoSEQ multiplex PCR. V, J and clone size are taken as reported in that table, and D and trimming were inferred from the DNA itself. The sample lists some 100,000 clones, over 70% occurring once. The source of this sequence is a human donor in a cohort sampled during active or convalescent COVID-19. The specimen was peripheral blood. The chain joins TRBV5-6 to TRBJ1-6; D is unclear. The DNA of the CDR3 is TGTGCCAGCAGCCGAGAGCGGGATTATAATTCACCCCTCCACTTT. This translates into CASSRERDYNSPLHF.